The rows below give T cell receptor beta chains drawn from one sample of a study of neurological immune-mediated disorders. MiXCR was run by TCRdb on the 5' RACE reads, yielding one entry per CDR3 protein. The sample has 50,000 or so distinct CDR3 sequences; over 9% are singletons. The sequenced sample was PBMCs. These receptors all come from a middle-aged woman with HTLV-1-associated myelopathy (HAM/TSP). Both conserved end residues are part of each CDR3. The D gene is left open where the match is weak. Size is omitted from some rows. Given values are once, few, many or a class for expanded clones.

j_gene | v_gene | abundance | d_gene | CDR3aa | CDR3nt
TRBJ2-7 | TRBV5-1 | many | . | CASSFSGGEQYF | TGCGCCAGCAGCTTTTCCGGCGGCGAGCAGTACTTC
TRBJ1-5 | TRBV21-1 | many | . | CASSKGLGHLYNQPQHF | TGTGCCAGCAGCAAAGGTTTGGGACATCTTTACAATCAGCCCCAGCATTTT
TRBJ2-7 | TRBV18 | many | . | CASSPKQGSEQYF | TGTGCCAGCTCACCTAAACAGGGTTCCGAGCAGTACTTC
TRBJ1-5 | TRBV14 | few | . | CASSLIGGYRLLQHF | TGTGCCAGCAGCCTCATAGGAGGATACAGACTACTCCAGCATTTT
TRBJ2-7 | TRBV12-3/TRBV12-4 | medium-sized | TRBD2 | CASSRRTSGGYEQYF | TGTGCCAGCAGCCGCAGGACTAGCGGGGGTTACGAGCAGTACTTC
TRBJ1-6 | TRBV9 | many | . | CASSLSSYNSPLHF | TGTGCCAGCAGCCTATCCTCCTATAATTCACCCCTCCACTTT
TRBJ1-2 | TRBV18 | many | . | CASSPPEGLNYGYTF | TGTGCCAGCTCACCACCGGAGGGGTTGAACTATGGCTACACCTTC
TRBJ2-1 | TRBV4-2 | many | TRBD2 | CASSQALAGREQFF | TGTGCCAGCAGCCAAGCGCTAGCGGGTCGTGAGCAGTTCTTC
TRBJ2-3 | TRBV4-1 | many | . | CASSQDRGKGGHTQYF | TGCGCCAGCAGCCAAGATCGCGGGAAGGGAGGCCATACGCAGTATTTT
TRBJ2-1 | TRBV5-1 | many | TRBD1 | CASSHTNRGNEQFF | TGCGCCAGCAGCCACACCAACAGGGGTAATGAGCAGTTCTTC
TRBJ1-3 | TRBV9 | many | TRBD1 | CASSAGQGGNTIYF | TGTGCCAGCAGCGCGGGACAGGGGGGAAACACCATATATTTT
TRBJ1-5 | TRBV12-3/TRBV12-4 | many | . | CASSSEENQPQHF | TGTGCCAGCAGTTCGGAGGAAAATCAGCCCCAGCATTTT
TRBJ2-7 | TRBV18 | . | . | CVSSPSGQYDQYF | TGTGTCAGCTCACCATCGGGGCAGTACGATCAGTACTTC
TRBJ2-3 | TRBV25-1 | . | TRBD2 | CASSGAGGSTDTQYF | TGTGCCAGCAGTGGTGCGGGGGGGAGCACAGATACGCAGTATTTT
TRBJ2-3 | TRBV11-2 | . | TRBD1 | CASSPQGVDSTDTQYF | TGTGCCAGCAGCCCCCAGGGGGTGGATAGCACAGATACGCAGTATTTT
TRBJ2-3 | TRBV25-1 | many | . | CASSESARGPSTDTQYF | TGTGCCAGCAGTGAATCGGCGCGGGGCCCTAGCACAGATACGCAGTATTTT
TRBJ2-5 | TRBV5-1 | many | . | CASAVRGTQETQYF | TGCGCCAGCGCGGTCCGGGGGACACAAGAGACCCAGTACTTC
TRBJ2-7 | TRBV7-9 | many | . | CASTPGGSYEQYF | TGTGCCAGCACCCCGGGCGGATCCTACGAGCAGTACTTC
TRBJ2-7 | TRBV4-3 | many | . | CASSQGLSEQYF | TGCGCCAGCAGCCAAGGTTTATCGGAGCAGTACTTC
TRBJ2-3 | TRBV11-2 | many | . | CASSLDDLWDTQYF | TGTGCCAGCAGCTTAGATGACTTGTGGGATACGCAGTATTTT
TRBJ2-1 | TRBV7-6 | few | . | CASSSDPFGDEQFF | TGTGCCAGCAGCTCTGATCCCTTCGGAGATGAGCAGTTCTTC
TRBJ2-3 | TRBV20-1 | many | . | CSATTYRGDGGGETDTQYF | TGCAGTGCCACAACCTACAGGGGAGACGGGGGTGGTGAGACAGATACGCAGTATTTT
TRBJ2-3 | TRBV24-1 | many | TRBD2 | CATSDTTGGPSTDTQYF | TGTGCCACCAGTGATACCACGGGGGGACCTAGCACAGATACGCAGTATTTT
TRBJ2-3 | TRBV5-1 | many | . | CASSLTGGVTDTQYF | TGCGCCAGCAGCTTGACGGGGGGCGTGACAGATACGCAGTATTTT
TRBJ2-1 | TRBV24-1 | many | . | CATSDLHTAGQFF | TGTGCCACCAGTGATCTACACACCGCTGGGCAGTTCTTC
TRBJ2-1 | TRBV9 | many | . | CASSRRLEGASYNEQFF | TGTGCCAGCAGCCGACGCTTGGAGGGTGCCTCCTACAATGAGCAGTTCTTC
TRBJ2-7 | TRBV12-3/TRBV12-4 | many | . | CASSRAAYEQYF | TGTGCCAGCAGCCGCGCGGCCTACGAGCAGTACTTC
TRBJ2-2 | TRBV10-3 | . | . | CAISGGKSTGELFF | TGTGCCATCAGTGGGGGAAAATCCACCGGGGAGCTGTTTTTT
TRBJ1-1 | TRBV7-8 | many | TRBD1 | CASLRGGQMNTEAFF | TGTGCCAGCCTACGCGGGGGACAGATGAACACTGAAGCTTTCTTT
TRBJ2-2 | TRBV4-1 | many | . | CASSHSRGAGGELFF | TGCGCCAGCAGCCATAGCCGGGGGGCTGGCGGGGAGCTGTTTTTT
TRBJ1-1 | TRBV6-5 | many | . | CASSLAGWNTEAFF | TGTGCCAGCAGTTTAGCAGGATGGAACACTGAAGCTTTCTTT
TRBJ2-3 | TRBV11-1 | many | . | CASSPAGRFTDTQYF | TGTGCCAGCAGCCCGGCAGGAAGGTTCACAGATACGCAGTATTTT
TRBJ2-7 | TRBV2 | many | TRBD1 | CASRAGTGSYEQYF | TGTGCCAGCAGGGCCGGGACAGGGTCCTACGAGCAGTACTTC
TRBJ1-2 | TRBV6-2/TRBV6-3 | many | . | CASSRTERGYTF | TGTGCCAGCAGCCGAACAGAGCGAGGCTACACCTTC
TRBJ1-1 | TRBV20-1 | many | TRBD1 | CSAGTAEAFF | TGCAGTGCTGGGACAGCTGAAGCTTTCTTT
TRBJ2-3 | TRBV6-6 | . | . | CTSSPEGTFTDTQYF | TGTACCAGCAGTCCCGAAGGAACCTTCACAGATACGCAGTATTTT
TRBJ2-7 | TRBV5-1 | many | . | CASSPLGRDYEQYF | TGCGCCAGCAGCCCGCTAGGTAGGGACTACGAGCAGTACTTC
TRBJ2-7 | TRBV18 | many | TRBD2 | CASSLGRTSVSYEQYF | TGTGCCAGCTCACTTGGTCGGACTAGCGTCTCCTACGAGCAGTACTTC